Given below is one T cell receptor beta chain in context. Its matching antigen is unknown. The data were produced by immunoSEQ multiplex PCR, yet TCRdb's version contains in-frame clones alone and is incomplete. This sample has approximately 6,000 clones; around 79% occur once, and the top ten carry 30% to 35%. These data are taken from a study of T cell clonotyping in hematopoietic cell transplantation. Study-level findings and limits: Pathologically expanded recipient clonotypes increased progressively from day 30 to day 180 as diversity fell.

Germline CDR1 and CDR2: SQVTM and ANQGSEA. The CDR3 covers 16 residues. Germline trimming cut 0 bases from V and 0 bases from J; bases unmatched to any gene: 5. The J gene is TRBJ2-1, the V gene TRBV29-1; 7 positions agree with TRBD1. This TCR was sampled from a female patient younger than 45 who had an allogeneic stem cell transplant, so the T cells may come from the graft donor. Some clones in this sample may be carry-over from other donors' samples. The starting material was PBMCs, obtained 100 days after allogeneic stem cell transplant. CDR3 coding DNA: TGCAGCGTTGAAGACCCGGGACAGAGCTCCTACAATGAGCAGTTCTTC. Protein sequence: CSVEDPGQSSYNEQFF.